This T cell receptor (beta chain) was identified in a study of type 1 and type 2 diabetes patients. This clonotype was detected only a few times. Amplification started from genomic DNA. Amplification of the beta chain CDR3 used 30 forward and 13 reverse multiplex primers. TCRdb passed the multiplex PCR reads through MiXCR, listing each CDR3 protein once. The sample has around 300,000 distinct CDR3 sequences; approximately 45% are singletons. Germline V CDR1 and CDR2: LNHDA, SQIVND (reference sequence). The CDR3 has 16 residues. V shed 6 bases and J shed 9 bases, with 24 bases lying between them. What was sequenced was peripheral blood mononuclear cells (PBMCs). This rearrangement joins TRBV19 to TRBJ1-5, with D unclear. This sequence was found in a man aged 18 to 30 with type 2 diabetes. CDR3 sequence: CASRPQGVNNMGPQHF. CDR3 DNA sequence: TGTGCCAGTAGGCCCCAAGGAGTAAACAACATGGGGCCCCAGCATTTT.